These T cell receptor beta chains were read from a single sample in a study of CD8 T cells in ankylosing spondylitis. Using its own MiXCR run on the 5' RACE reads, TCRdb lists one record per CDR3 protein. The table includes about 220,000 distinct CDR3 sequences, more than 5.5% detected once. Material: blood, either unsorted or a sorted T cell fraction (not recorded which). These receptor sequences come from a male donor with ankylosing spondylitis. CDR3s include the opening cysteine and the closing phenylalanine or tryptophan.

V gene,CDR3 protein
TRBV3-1,CASSQGRQYYQPQHF
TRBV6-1,CASSEATGPYEQYF
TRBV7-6,CASSLAKTSGSYEQYF
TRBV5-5,CASSESIQSTF
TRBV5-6,CASSVGFVGGEKLFF
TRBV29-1,CSVGPSGRMYEQYF
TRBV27,CASTSGTSGRGNEQFF
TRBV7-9,CASSFGGAGGGKLFF
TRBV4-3,CASSQLRDRGSYGYTF
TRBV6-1,CASIDPMAGTAEAFF
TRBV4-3,CASSETGLYSYNEQFF
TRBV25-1,CASLPAGELFF
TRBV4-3,CASSQDEGEREYGYTF
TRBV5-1,CASSLGSGSSYEQYF
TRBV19,CASRILGTEAFF
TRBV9,CASSPRDNQETQYF
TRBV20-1,CSARDDSGNTIYF
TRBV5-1,CASSLARTGWEYGYTF
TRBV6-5,CASSSFRDRGKGHNEQFF
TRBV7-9,CASSYREGGGAFF
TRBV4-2,CASSHIASSSYEQYF
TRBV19,CASSVEWDRGYEQYF
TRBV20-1,CSARGTGDPYEQYF
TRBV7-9,CASSLDRVLFDTQYF
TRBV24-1,CAIRRGTGELFF
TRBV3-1,CASSQDLGQGAYNEQFF
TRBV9,CASSLGKAPYNEQFF
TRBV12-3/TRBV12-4,CASSLGRGGLYEQYF
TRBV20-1,CSAREGGLNEQYF
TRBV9,CASSTEGGIHQPQHF
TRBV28,CASSLFGDSGNTIYF
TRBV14,CASSQVRATTEAFF
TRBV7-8,CASSLVGMNTEAFF
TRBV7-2,CASSLDDRTNYGYTF
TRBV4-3,CASSRRSGKYNEQFF
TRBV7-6,CASSSTGTGDAFF
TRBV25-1,CASSELVAASYEQYF
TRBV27,CASSPIGQNNEQFF
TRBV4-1,CASSQDRFSGANVLTF
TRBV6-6,CASKREYGYTF
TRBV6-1,CASGGAENNSPLHF
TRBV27,CASSLGPSSYNEQFF
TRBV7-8,CASRGGGSSDTQYF
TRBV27,CASSLGWATEAFF
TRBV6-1,CASKGGDGSNYGYTF
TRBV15,CATSPDALGELNTEAFF
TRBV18,CASSPTYLAGPSSYEQYF
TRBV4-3,CASSQGTGTYEQYF
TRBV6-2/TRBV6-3,CASSYSATSEQYF